This T cell receptor beta chain was observed in a study of regulatory T cells in long-lasting Graves disease. The time point is: newly diagnosed GD, antithyroid drugs for less than 3 months. After RNA was extracted from PBMCs, the TCR library was made from it. Germline CDR1 SGHVS, CDR2 FNYEAQ. Trimming removed 1 base at V and 5 bases at J, with 14 bases between. CDR3 length: 16 amino acids. This clonotype was seen a handful of times. Arm-PCR with iRepertoire HTBI primers amplified the CDR3 regions for these TCR beta libraries. One entry per CDR3 protein, called by TCRdb with MiXCR from the multiplex PCR reads. The sample consists of 600,000 to 650,000 distinct CDR3 sequences, about 15% of them appearing once. These data were likewise used in another study, on T cells in Graves' hyperthyroidism and ophthalmopathy.

V usage is TRBV7-6 and J usage is TRBJ2-2; possibly TRBD1 for D (5 bases). The source material was peripheral blood mononuclear cells (PBMCs), sampled at new diagnosis, from a patient treated with antithyroid drugs. This TCR derives from a woman in her 30s with Graves disease. CDR3 coding DNA: TGTGCCAGCAGCTTAGAGGGCCTAGGGGATACCGGGGAGCTGTTTTTT. It is translated as CASSLEGLGDTGELFF. Complete variable domain (other parts from reference TRBV7-6 and TRBJ2-2): GAGVSQSPRYKVTKRGQDVALRCDPISGHVSLYWYRQALGQGPEFLTYFNYEAQQDKSGLPNDRFSAERPEGSISTLTIQRTEQRDSAMYRCASSLEGLGDTGELFFGEGSRLTVL.